The 10 T cell receptor beta chains below were found in one sample sequenced in a study of sequential checkpoint blockade in melanoma. Generated by immunoSEQ multiplex PCR, the TCRdb table keeps only in-frame clones and is missing some. In the table there are about 17,000 clones, around 80% of which are singletons. Treatment noted: randomized to nivolumab then ipilimumab (arm A) or the reverse (arm B). Specimen: CD8+ T cells sorted from blood (inferred from file names), collected from a patient given nivolumab and ipilimumab in sequence. The source is a human donor with melanoma.

The chain combines TRBV28 with TRBJ2-7, with 7 bases that match TRBD2. The V segment lost 2 bases and the J segment 1 base; nucleotides outside the gene matches: 5. The CDR3 is 15 amino acids. CDR1 and CDR2 from the germline V gene are MDHEN and SYDVKM. CDR3 protein: CASSLIAGLSYEQYF. In DNA form, the CDR3 reads TGTGCCAGCAGTTTAATAGCGGGCCTATCCTACGAGCAGTACTTC.

Only one count was recorded for this clone. The chain joins TRBV7-9 to TRBJ2-2, with TRBD1 identical over 7 bases. CDR3 length equals 13 residues. Germline loops: CDR1 SEHNR, CDR2 FQNEAQ (reference sequence). Unmatched junction bases numbered 1, after V lost 5 bases and J lost 4 bases. CDR3 in amino acids: CASSPGGTGELFF. The CDR3 DNA reads as TGTGCCAGCAGCCCAGGGGGCACCGGGGAGCTGTTTTTT.

The chain combines TRBV6-5 with TRBJ1-1; 9 bases fit TRBD1. The CDR3 is made up of 13 amino acids. The junction had 2 bases not matched to a gene; V was cut back by 2 bases and J by 7 bases. Germline CDR1 is MNHEY and CDR2 is SVGAGI. CDR3 sequence reads: CASSYTTGGEAFF. The CDR3 DNA follows: TGTGCCAGCAGTTACACGACAGGGGGTGAAGCTTTCTTT.

The chain employs TRBV27 and TRBJ1-5; D remains unclear. CDR3 size: 13 residues. The V gene's germline CDR1 is MNHEY and CDR2 SMNVEV (reference sequence). With 0 bases removed from V and 4 bases from J, the gap between germline ends came to 4 bases. CDR3 bases: TGTGCCAGCAGTTTATCTCTGAATCAGCCCCAGCATTTT. This encodes CASSLSLNQPQHF.

The chain carries TRBV10-2 and TRBJ2-7; tentative D call: TRBD1 (6 bases). V was clipped by 8 bases and J by 7 bases, with 12 bases between them. The CDR3 extends over 11 amino acids. Germline assignment: CDR1 WSHSY and CDR2 SAAADI. Here the CDR3 DNA reads TGCGCCAGCGAGGCAGGGGAGGAGCAGTACTTC. Its translation: CASEAGEEQYF.

V and J are TRBV7-2 and TRBJ2-7, with TRBD2 matching 8 bases. With V trimmed by 5 bases and J by 1 base, 10 bases remained unmatched. This CDR3 is built from 16 residues. CDR1 and CDR2 (germline): SGHTA, FQGNSA. The CDR3 DNA is TGTGCCAGCAGCCTATTGTCCGGGACTAGTTCCTACGAGCAGTACTTC. It specifies CASSLLSGTSSYEQYF.

As regards this clone: The junction departs from germline at one end; a sequencing error may be responsible. The chain carries TRBV5-8 and TRBJ2-7; D is possibly TRBD1 (6 bases). This CDR3 is 17 amino acids long. The V gene's germline CDR1 is SGHTS and CDR2 YDEGEE. The CDR3 nucleotides read TGCGCCAGCAGCCAAGATCGGCAGGGGACAAGCTCCTACGAGCAGTACTTC. It codes for CASSQDRQGTSSYEQYF.

This clone appeared once. The genes are TRBV28 and TRBJ2-6; the D gene is possibly TRBD2 (5 bases). V shed 4 bases and J shed 4 bases, with 17 bases lying between them. The germline gives CDR1 MDHEN, CDR2 SYDVKM. This CDR3 has 17 residues. The CDR3 nucleotides read TGTGCCAGCAGTTCCCCTAGTACGGGGTTGGGGGCCAACGTCCTGACTTTC. Protein sequence: CASSSPSTGLGANVLTF.

CDR3 amino acids: CASSPPLEREQYF. CDR3 coding DNA: TGTGCCAGCTCACCACCACTAGAACGCGAGCAGTACTTC. This sequence joins TRBV18 and TRBJ2-7; perhaps TRBD2 as D (5 bases). CDR1 and CDR2 (germline): KGHSH, LQKENI. The CDR3 loop spans 13 amino acids. Trimming shortened V by 0 bases and J by 6 bases, and 9 bases separated the two germline ends.

V is TRBV7-9 and J is TRBJ1-4; weak D call: TRBD1 (5 bases). This CDR3 region has 15 residues. The germline CDR1 and CDR2 sequences are SEHNR and FQNEAQ (reference sequence). Trimming shortened V by 3 bases and J by 8 bases, and 16 bases separated the two germline ends. The CDR3 bases are TGTGCCAGCAGCTTCCCCTTGGGGGGGGAGGAAAAACTGTTTTTT. Encoded protein: CASSFPLGGEEKLFF.